The rows below give T cell receptor beta chains drawn from one sample of a study of blood T cell repertoires in COVID-19. Profiling relied on immunoSEQ multiplex PCR, and the TCRdb table lists in-frame clones only, not all of them. Among 200,000 to 250,000 clones listed, roughly 90% were seen once. Source material: peripheral blood. The receptors were sampled from a man aged 55 to 70 with COVID-19, enrolled during active disease. Both conserved end residues are part of each CDR3. The order of the fields is D gene, V gene, clone size, J gene, CDR3 protein, CDR3 DNA. D genes are given only for firm matches. Rows give clone size only sometimes, using once, few, many, or a class for an expanded clone.

d_call: -; v_call: TRBV5-1; clone_size: -; j_call: TRBJ2-3; cdr3_aa: CASSRNRGNTDTQYF; cdr3_nt: TGCGCCAGCAGCCGAAACCGGGGTAACACAGATACGCAGTATTTT
d_call: -; v_call: TRBV11-2; clone_size: -; j_call: TRBJ2-7; cdr3_aa: CASSLGGRGEQYF; cdr3_nt: TGTGCCAGCAGCTTGGGGGGGCGCGGCGAGCAGTACTTC
d_call: -; v_call: TRBV24-1; clone_size: -; j_call: TRBJ2-1; cdr3_aa: CATSDGSYNEQFF; cdr3_nt: TGTGCCACCAGTGACGGGAGTTACAATGAGCAGTTCTTC
d_call: -; v_call: TRBV2; clone_size: -; j_call: TRBJ1-6; cdr3_aa: CASTGQGDNSPLHF; cdr3_nt: TGTGCCAGCACCGGGCAGGGTGATAATTCACCCCTCCACTTT
d_call: -; v_call: TRBV28; clone_size: -; j_call: TRBJ1-6; cdr3_aa: CASRGPSNSPLHF; cdr3_nt: TGTGCCAGCAGGGGGCCTTCTAATTCACCCCTCCACTTT
d_call: TRBD2; v_call: TRBV7-2; clone_size: -; j_call: TRBJ2-2; cdr3_aa: CASSLAPRTSGRNTGELFF; cdr3_nt: TGTGCCAGCAGCTTAGCGCCTCGGACTAGCGGGAGGAACACCGGGGAGCTGTTTTTT
d_call: TRBD1; v_call: TRBV15; clone_size: -; j_call: TRBJ1-1; cdr3_aa: CATSRGGQMNTEAFF; cdr3_nt: TGTGCCACCAGCAGAGGGGGACAGATGAACACTGAAGCTTTCTTT
d_call: TRBD1; v_call: TRBV5-1; clone_size: -; j_call: TRBJ1-6; cdr3_aa: CASSLGDSANSPLHF; cdr3_nt: TGCGCCAGCAGCCTGGGGGACAGTGCTAATTCACCCCTCCACTTT
d_call: TRBD1; v_call: TRBV5-3; clone_size: -; j_call: TRBJ1-5; cdr3_aa: CARSEGQGCNQPQHF; cdr3_nt: TGTGCCAGAAGCGAAGGACAGGGATGCAATCAGCCCCAGCATTTT
d_call: TRBD1; v_call: TRBV28; clone_size: -; j_call: TRBJ1-4; cdr3_aa: CASKDRGGEEKLFF; cdr3_nt: TGTGCCAGCAAGGACAGGGGGGGGGAGGAAAAACTGTTTTTT
d_call: -; v_call: TRBV5-4; clone_size: -; j_call: TRBJ1-5; cdr3_aa: CASSLAYSNQPQHF; cdr3_nt: TGTGCCAGCAGCTTGGCGTATAGCAATCAGCCCCAGCATTTT
d_call: TRBD1; v_call: TRBV18; clone_size: -; j_call: TRBJ2-2; cdr3_aa: CASSYDRGQGGELFF; cdr3_nt: TGTGCCAGCTCATACGACAGGGGGCAAGGCGGGGAGCTGTTTTTT
d_call: TRBD1; v_call: TRBV24-1; clone_size: few; j_call: TRBJ2-1; cdr3_aa: CATATGTAYNEQFF; cdr3_nt: TGTGCCACCGCAACCGGGACAGCCTACAATGAGCAGTTCTTC
d_call: -; v_call: TRBV9; clone_size: -; j_call: TRBJ1-4; cdr3_aa: CASSVDSTNEKLFF; cdr3_nt: TGTGCCAGCAGCGTCGACTCAACTAATGAAAAACTGTTTTTT
d_call: -; v_call: TRBV5-1; clone_size: -; j_call: TRBJ2-5; cdr3_aa: CASSFGFGVQETQYF; cdr3_nt: TGCGCCAGCAGTTTCGGGTTCGGGGTCCAGGAGACCCAGTACTTC
d_call: TRBD2; v_call: TRBV6-6; clone_size: -; j_call: TRBJ2-7; cdr3_aa: CASRSSGTYEQYF; cdr3_nt: TGTGCCAGCCGATCTAGCGGTACCTACGAGCAGTACTTC
d_call: -; v_call: TRBV21-1; clone_size: -; j_call: TRBJ1-6; cdr3_aa: CASSKRFRDSESSYNSPLHF; cdr3_nt: TGTGCCAGCAGCAAAAGGTTCCGGGACAGTGAGAGCTCCTATAATTCACCCCTCCACTTT
d_call: -; v_call: TRBV3-1/TRBV3-2; clone_size: -; j_call: TRBJ2-7; cdr3_aa: CASSQGTGREQYF; cdr3_nt: TGTGCCAGCAGCCAAGGTACAGGGAGAGAGCAGTACTTC
d_call: -; v_call: TRBV28; clone_size: -; j_call: TRBJ1-1; cdr3_aa: CASSLRPARRNTEAFF; cdr3_nt: TGTGCCAGCAGTTTGAGGCCCGCTCGTAGGAACACTGAAGCTTTCTTT
d_call: TRBD1; v_call: TRBV5-6; clone_size: -; j_call: TRBJ1-2; cdr3_aa: CASSLDQGANLNYGYTF; cdr3_nt: TGTGCCAGCAGCTTGGACCAGGGGGCAAATCTTAACTATGGCTACACCTTC
d_call: TRBD1; v_call: TRBV6-5; clone_size: -; j_call: TRBJ1-1; cdr3_aa: CASRSTGGPNGEAFF; cdr3_nt: TGTGCCAGCAGGTCTACAGGGGGCCCGAACGGGGAAGCTTTCTTT
d_call: -; v_call: TRBV7-8; clone_size: -; j_call: TRBJ2-3; cdr3_aa: CASSPKRVTDTQYF; cdr3_nt: TGTGCCAGCAGCCCGAAGCGGGTCACAGATACGCAGTATTTT
d_call: TRBD1; v_call: TRBV7-9; clone_size: -; j_call: TRBJ2-1; cdr3_aa: CASSWWDSSSYNEQFF; cdr3_nt: TGTGCCAGCAGCTGGTGGGACAGCAGCTCCTACAATGAGCAGTTCTTC
d_call: -; v_call: TRBV30; clone_size: few; j_call: TRBJ1-6; cdr3_aa: CAWSLALNSPLHF; cdr3_nt: TGTGCCTGGAGTCTGGCTCTCAATTCACCCCTCCACTTT
d_call: TRBD1; v_call: TRBV5-4; clone_size: -; j_call: TRBJ2-2; cdr3_aa: CASGGQGVTGELFF; cdr3_nt: TGTGCCAGCGGCGGACAGGGAGTTACCGGGGAGCTGTTTTTT
d_call: TRBD1; v_call: TRBV3-1/TRBV3-2; clone_size: -; j_call: TRBJ1-1; cdr3_aa: CASSRGTGAFF; cdr3_nt: TGTGCCAGCAGCCGCGGGACAGGGGCTTTCTTT
d_call: -; v_call: TRBV2; clone_size: -; j_call: TRBJ1-5; cdr3_aa: CASSEGDYQPQHF; cdr3_nt: TGTGCCAGCAGTGAAGGGGACTATCAGCCCCAGCATTTT
d_call: TRBD1; v_call: TRBV28; clone_size: -; j_call: TRBJ1-1; cdr3_aa: CASTPPGTGSWAEAFF; cdr3_nt: TGTGCCAGCACCCCTCCCGGGACAGGGTCCTGGGCTGAAGCTTTCTTT
d_call: TRBD1; v_call: TRBV7-2; clone_size: -; j_call: TRBJ1-5; cdr3_aa: CASSGTGNNQPQHF; cdr3_nt: TGTGCCAGCAGCGGGACAGGGAACAATCAGCCCCAGCATTTT
d_call: -; v_call: TRBV6-5; clone_size: -; j_call: TRBJ1-4; cdr3_aa: CASGAAGRNEKLFF; cdr3_nt: TGTGCCAGCGGGGCGGCAGGGCGGAATGAAAAACTGTTTTTT
d_call: TRBD1; v_call: TRBV28; clone_size: -; j_call: TRBJ1-1; cdr3_aa: CASRYRGVNTEAFF; cdr3_nt: TGTGCCAGCAGGTACAGGGGAGTGAACACTGAAGCTTTCTTT
d_call: -; v_call: TRBV6-1; clone_size: -; j_call: TRBJ2-1; cdr3_aa: CASSEVLANEQFF; cdr3_nt: TGTGCCAGCAGTGAAGTGTTAGCTAATGAGCAGTTCTTC
d_call: -; v_call: TRBV2; clone_size: -; j_call: TRBJ1-2; cdr3_aa: CASSAVTVEGYTF; cdr3_nt: TGTGCCAGCAGTGCTGTAACGGTAGAAGGCTACACCTTC